This TCR beta chain was found in a study of T-cell reconstitution after alpha-beta-depleted transplantation in children. CDR1 and CDR2 (germline): MGHRA, YSYEKL. Unmatched junction bases numbered 3, after V lost 2 bases and J lost 2 bases. This CDR3 contains 17 residues. This clonotype was picked up a small number of times. Its antigen is still unknown. This sample's TCRbeta library carried unique molecular identifier barcodes. TCRdb reprocessed the PCR reads with MiXCR, giving one entry per CDR3 protein. Among approximately 1,000,000 distinct CDR3 sequences listed, roughly 29% were seen once. Study observations and caveats: Roughly two months post-transplant, alpha-beta T cells reportedly originated from several hundred graft clones that had expanded. T-cell counts and diversity at one year post-transplant came mainly from newly produced T cells.

The material was PBMCs, mostly from graft donor cells, obtained 360 days after TCRalphabeta/CD19-depleted stem cell transplant. This chain links TRBV4-1 with TRBJ2-3, with 14 bases that match TRBD2. The TCR was taken from a boy younger than two who had a stem cell transplant for SCID, so the T cells may come from the graft donor. CDR3 loop: CASSQRTSGGHTDTQYF. CDR3 nucleotides: TGCGCCAGCAGCCAAAGGACTAGCGGGGGGCACACAGATACGCAGTATTTT.